This T cell receptor (beta chain) derives from a study of T cells in Graves' hyperthyroidism and ophthalmopathy. This clonotype was recorded at least ten times. Amplification yielded TCR beta CDR3 regions, with RNA transcripts as the source. A first-round RT-PCR of the TCR CDR3 used the HTBI primer set. TCRdb independently ran MiXCR on the multiplex PCR reads; one entry per CDR3 protein. Of 800,000 or so distinct CDR3 sequences detected, more than 30% appear once; the ten largest clones hold approximately 8.7%. The sample was blood. This sequence was found in a man aged 18 to 30 with Graves' hyperthyroidism.

Here the CDR3 DNA reads TGTGCCAGCAGCGTGGGACCCCAAGAGACCCAGTACTTC. This translates into CASSVGPQETQYF. The rearrangement joins TRBV11-2 to TRBJ2-5, with D perhaps TRBD1 or TRBD2 (5 bases each). V lost 5 bases to trimming and J lost 1 base, with 8 bases between them. CDR1 is SGHAT, CDR2 FQNNGV, per germline. The CDR3 runs to 13 residues.